The rows below give T cell receptor beta chains drawn from one sample of a study of blood T cell repertoires in COVID-19. The table came from immunoSEQ multiplex PCR; TCRdb's copy has only in-frame clones and leaves some out. Here the sample spans over 100,000 clones, approximately 90% being singletons. Material: peripheral blood. The source of these receptors is a man aged 55 to 70 with COVID-19, enrolled during active disease. CDR3s include the opening cysteine and the closing phenylalanine or tryptophan. Fields, in order: V gene, J gene, CDR3 protein.

TRBV6-5	TRBJ2-7	CASRQGTYEQYF
TRBV11-2	TRBJ1-2	CASSLDRGQPSYNYGYTF
TRBV7-2	TRBJ2-5	CASSLSLSETQYF
TRBV5-1	TRBJ1-1	CASTWTGNTEAFF
TRBV2	TRBJ1-5	CASSAGQGFNQPQHF
TRBV2	TRBJ2-1	CASSGFGEEYEFF
TRBV7-3	TRBJ2-3	CASRGDSSSTDTQYF
TRBV6-5	TRBJ2-2	CASSYPQGSGELFF
TRBV6-4	TRBJ1-3	CASSEGVGNTIYF
TRBV7-2	TRBJ2-4	CASSLGGSNIQYF
TRBV10-3	TRBJ2-7	CAISESLAQFEQYF
TRBV5-1	TRBJ2-7	CASSLGSGQGYEQYF
TRBV15	TRBJ1-1	CATSRERTGGTTNTEAFF
TRBV5-1	TRBJ1-1	CASSSGGPNTEAFF